This T cell receptor beta chain emerged from a study of blood T cell repertoires in COVID-19 (dated by TCRdb to between 2020 and 2021). Turning to the overall study: Collaborator samples came from the United States, Italy and Spain and covered acute and convalescent phases of COVID-19. The repertoires were made available in a free public database intended to serve as a resource for research on the immune response to SARS-CoV-2. Where HLA class I and class II types were available, the types were taken from metadata supplied by the sample provider, not from assay-based typing. The dataset comprised deeply sampled blood TCRbeta repertoires from subjects exposed to, actively infected with, or recovered from COVID-19. The prospective study material was composed of cDNA or gDNA derived from T cells, B-cell-depleted T cells, or PBMCs. Samples came from the ongoing ImmuneRACE study (first 160 participants) plus 1,254 subjects from 6 global collaborators. A de-identified subject ID, COVID-19 status, age in years and sex were almost always included in the sample metadata. Broad study findings and their caveats: The quantity of clinical and demographic metadata differed by source and by participant and was supplied without curation.

Collaborating institutions collected whole blood in K2EDTA tubes following their own protocols. For TCRbeta analysis, collaborators shipped samples as frozen whole blood, isolated PBMCs, or DNA extracted from either of those sample types. A note on this clone: Its antigen remains unidentified. No clone much larger than this one lies a single base away; base qualities are absent.

Trimming accounts for 2 bases at V and 4 bases at J, while the number of junction bases matched to no gene is 7. Counted from cysteine to phenylalanine, this CDR3 has 16 amino acids. Here the CDR3 DNA is all that survives: 48 bases in frame from base 1. In the germline V gene (reference sequence), CDR1 corresponds to MNHEY and CDR2 to SMNVEV. TCRbeta CDR3 regions were amplified from genomic DNA using the immunoSEQ Assay, a bias-controlled multiplex PCR. Regarding the original processing steps: Within the assay, amplification of reference gene primers was used to estimate how many nucleated cells each sample contained. To quantify the absolute abundance of each unique TCRbeta CDR3 rearrangement, sequence reads were collapsed and filtered. For each sample, productive Simpson clonality was calculated as the square root of Simpson's diversity index across productive rearrangements. The table comes from immuneACCESS by way of TCRdb, which keeps in-frame sequences with V and J called. Part of the clones is missing from these tables; in studies checked, under half for an unresolved V gene and the rest for unknown reasons. That table furnishes V, J and clone size, whereas the DNA furnished D and trimming. This sample holds roughly 140,000 clones; about nine tenths were observed only once. Together, the top ten hold about 28% of the sample.

The clonotype was recovered from a human donor in a cohort sampled during active COVID-19. Sequenced: peripheral blood. Rearrangement joined TRBV27 to TRBJ2-1, and 8 bases in between align with TRBD2. CDR3 sequence: CASSLRAGALYNEQFF. The bases read TGTGCCAGCAGTTTAAGAGCGGGGGCACTATACAATGAGCAGTTCTTC.